This T cell receptor (beta chain) was captured in a study of blood T cells in healthy people across ages. About the research overall: T cells yielded about one barcoded beta molecule per two cells through template switching.

A second PCR of roughly 7 to 11 cycles used a sample-barcoded 5' primer and a J-beta primer mix. Every sample produced at least 3 million CDR3-containing paired-end reads. MiXCR, applied by TCRdb to the 5' RACE reads, yields one record per CDR3 protein. The sample has about 930,000 distinct CDR3 sequences, roughly 28% seen once. Note on this clonotype: It may be a read error: a sequence one base away is much more abundant.

The CDR3 is 15 amino acids. In germline, CDR1 is SQVTM, CDR2 ANQGSEA. These records were also assigned to another study, of T cells of mothers and their children.

This receptor was identified in a woman in her thirties or forties in good health. The sequencing sample was made of blood. V is TRBV29-1 and J is TRBJ1-2; no definite D call. CDR3 coding DNA: TGCAGCGTCGACGGGAGTGGACGTGAGCAGTATGGCCACACCTTC. Translation: CSVDGSGREQYGHTF.